The 12 T cell receptor beta chains reported below all come from one sample, sequenced in a study of read filtering for tumor transcriptome and immune sequencing. The library was built from roughly 400 ng RNA with molecular barcoded adaptors for alpha/delta and beta/gamma chains. TCRdb reprocessed the reads with MiXCR, giving one entry per CDR3 protein. The repertoire includes more than 30,000 distinct CDR3 sequences, roughly 18% of them detected once, and about a sixth sits in the top ten. Sequenced material: a population of CD138-negative cells sorted from bone marrow. Every receptor here comes from a donor at least 40 years old with multiple myeloma.

There are many counts of this clonotype. This may come from a read error, since a much larger clone is one base off. This chain links TRBV29-1 with TRBJ2-1; no firm D call. Germline V gene sequence: CDR1 SQVTM, CDR2 ANQGSEA. CDR3 length equals 10 residues. In DNA, the CDR3 is TGCGGCGGAACCTCTAATGAGCAGTTCTTC. This translates into CGGTSNEQFF.

Concerning this clonotype itself: A read error may account for a junction end that differs from germline. The chain is built from TRBV3-1 and TRBJ2-1; D is uncertain. There are 13 residues in the CDR3. Germline V gene data show CDR1 as LGHDT and CDR2 as YNNKEL (reference sequence). The CDR3 region is CARSPALYNDQFF. The CDR3, as DNA: TGTGCCCGCAGCCCGGCTCTCTACAATGATCAGTTCTTC.

This clonotype was detected ten times or more. CDR3 loop: CAWSKSHNTGELFF. The CDR3 DNA reads TGTGCCTGGAGTAAAAGTCACAACACCGGGGAGCTGTTTTTT. The chain uses TRBV30 and TRBJ2-2; D unclear. The V and J ends lost 2 bases and 2 bases respectively, with 9 bases between them. CDR1 GTSNPN and CDR2 SVGIG come from the germline V gene (reference sequence). The length of the CDR3 is 14 residues.

With regard to this clonotype: Just one base apart from a much larger clone, this may be a read error. The J gene is TRBJ2-2, the V gene TRBV20-1; 8 nucleotides align to TRBD1. Germline loops: CDR1 DFQATT, CDR2 SNEGSKA (reference sequence). CDR3 length equals 12 residues. The CDR3, as DNA: TGCAGTTCTAGGACAGGGTCCGGGGAGCTGTTTTTT. Amino acid sequence: CSSRTGSGELFF.

Turning to this clonotype: A far more abundant clone sits one base away, making this likely a read error. The V and J genes are TRBV6-5 and TRBJ2-3; no clear D gene. CDR3 length equals 13 residues. Germline V CDR1 and CDR2: MNHEY, SVGAGI. The CDR3 sequence: CASIYNPADTQYF. CDR3 DNA: TGTGCCAGCATTTACAATCCCGCAGATACGCAGTATTTT.

The table lists this clonotype with many counts. The rearrangement links TRBV5-1 to TRBJ2-7; 11 bases are shared with TRBD1. Germline V CDR1 and CDR2: SGHRS, YFSETQ. The CDR3 is 14 residues long. The trim removed 3 bases at V and 3 bases at J, leaving 2 bases unmatched. CDR3 protein: CASSSDRGHYEQYF. The CDR3 bases are TGCGCCAGCAGCTCGGACAGGGGGCACTACGAGCAGTACTTC.

This clonotype was observed many times. The chain combines TRBV20-1 with TRBJ2-1; D may be TRBD2 (6 bases). The V end was cut by 7 bases, the J end by 8 bases, with 21 bases between. The CDR3 length is 14 residues. Germline V CDR1 and CDR2: DFQATT, SNEGSKA (reference sequence). CDR3: CSGNGGIIFHEQFF. In DNA, the CDR3 is TGCAGTGGAAACGGGGGAATAATTTTCCATGAGCAGTTCTTC.

In its sample, this clonotype was seen many times. This chain joins TRBV2 and TRBJ1-1; 7 bases are shared with TRBD1. The J segment lost 1 base and the V segment lost 7 bases, leaving 9 bases of the junction unmatched. Germline V gives CDR1 SNHLY, CDR2 FYNNEI. The CDR3 length is 15 residues. CDR3 region: CASIQSRTGNTEAFF. The CDR3 nucleotides are TGTGCCAGCATCCAGAGTAGGACAGGGAACACTGAAGCTTTCTTT.

This clonotype was recorded at least ten times. The chain carries TRBV7-8 and TRBJ1-5; D is uncertain. V shed 3 bases and J shed 0 bases, with 21 bases lying between them. Germline V lookup: CDR1 SGHVS, CDR2 FQNEAQ. This CDR3 has 19 amino acids. The CDR3 loop reads CASSFTARTAFYSNQPQHF. CDR3 DNA: TGTGCCAGCAGCTTCACCGCACGTACAGCCTTTTATAGCAATCAGCCCCAGCATTTT.

This clonotype counts as medium-sized. This chain links TRBV4-1 with TRBJ1-4; D is unresolved. Trimming stripped 0 bases from V and 0 bases from J, with 11 bases between. Germline lookup yields CDR1 MGHRA and CDR2 YSYEKL. This CDR3 has 17 residues. CDR3 coding DNA: TGCGCCAGCAGCCAAGATCCTCCAGGCTCAACTAATGAAAAACTGTTTTTT. Residues: CASSQDPPGSTNEKLFF.

In its sample, this clonotype was seen many times. The gene calls are TRBV9 and TRBJ2-1, with 7 bases that match TRBD2. CDR3 length equals 16 residues. With V trimmed by 0 bases and J by 6 bases, 9 bases remained unmatched. Germline CDR1 reads SGDLS; CDR2 reads YYNGEE. CDR3 DNA sequence: TGTGCCAGCAGCGTAGACTCGAGCGGGATTTTCAATGAGCAGTTCTTC. It is translated as CASSVDSSGIFNEQFF. The full variable domain, in which reference TRBV9 and TRBJ2-1 provide the parts outside the CDR3, is DSGVTQTPKHLITATGQRVTLRCSPRSGDLSVYWYQQSLDQGLQFLIQYYNGEERAKGNILERFSAQQFPDLHSELNLSSLELGDSALYFCASSVDSSGIFNEQFFGPGTRLTVL.

There are many counts of this clonotype. The V call is TRBV7-2, the J call TRBJ2-1; TRBD2 matches 12 bases. The length of the CDR3 is 14 residues. Per germline, CDR1 SGHTA and CDR2 FQGNSA. Losses at the gene ends were 5 bases for V and 10 bases for J; bases not matched to a gene: 6. This CDR3 reads CASSPSGGAGEQFF. DNA of the CDR3: TGTGCCAGCAGCCCTAGCGGGGGGGCCGGGGAGCAGTTCTTC.